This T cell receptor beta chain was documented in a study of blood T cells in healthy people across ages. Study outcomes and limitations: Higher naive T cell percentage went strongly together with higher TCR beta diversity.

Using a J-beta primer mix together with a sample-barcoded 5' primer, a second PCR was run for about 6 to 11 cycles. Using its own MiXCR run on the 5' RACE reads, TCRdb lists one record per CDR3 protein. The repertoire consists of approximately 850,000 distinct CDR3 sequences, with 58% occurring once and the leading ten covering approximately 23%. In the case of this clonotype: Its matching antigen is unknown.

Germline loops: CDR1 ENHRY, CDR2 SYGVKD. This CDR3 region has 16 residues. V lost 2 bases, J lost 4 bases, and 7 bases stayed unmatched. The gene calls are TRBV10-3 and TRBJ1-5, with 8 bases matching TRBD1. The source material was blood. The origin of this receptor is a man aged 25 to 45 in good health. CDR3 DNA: TGTGCCATCAGTGAGGGTAGGGGACAGGCGAATCAGCCCCAGCATTTT. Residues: CAISEGRGQANQPQHF.